This TCR beta chain comes out of a study of regulatory T cells in long-lasting Graves disease. Study outcomes and limitations: Persistent disease was characterized by preferential usage of TRBV28, TRBJ1-2 and TRBJ2-5. Accuracy may have suffered from the small sample size.

Both iRepertoire HTBI primers and Arm-PCR of CDR3 regions were used to build the TCR beta libraries. TCRdb redid the calling of the multiplex PCR reads with MiXCR, one entry per CDR3 protein. The sample shows roughly 500,000 distinct CDR3 sequences, around 20% of them seen only once. Described time point: persistent/refractory GD, antithyroid drugs over 5 years with positive TRAb. Researchers made the TCR library from RNA that was extracted from PBMCs. Concerning this clonotype: Its specificity is unknown.

CDR1 is MGHDK and CDR2 is SYGVNS in the germline V gene. The CDR3 is 22 residues long. The V and J ends lost 0 bases and 3 bases, in that order; junction bases with no gene match: 22. V usage is TRBV25-1 and J usage is TRBJ1-5; 8 positions agree with TRBD1. The receptor comes from a female donor with Graves disease. The source was peripheral blood mononuclear cells (PBMCs), collected when the disease was refractory, from a patient treated with antithyroid drugs. The CDR3 nucleotides are TGTGCCAGCAGTGAATATCGGCCAGGGGGCAGCTCGGCCTCCCCCCTCAATCAGCCCCAGCATTTT. This encodes CASSEYRPGGSSASPLNQPQHF.